This is a list of T cell receptor beta chains from one sample in a study of T-cell memory formation after mild COVID-19. TCRdb reanalysed the 5' RACE reads using MiXCR and keeps one entry per CDR3 protein. This sample has over 450,000 distinct CDR3 sequences, with over 20% found just once. Sequencing was done on a sample of PBMCs or a T cell subset sorted from them (not recorded which). All receptors derive from an adult woman who had mild COVID-19 (a few samples of this study predate the infection). Cell type and time point are not known. CDR3s include the opening cysteine and the closing phenylalanine or tryptophan. A D gene is named only where the DNA matches it firmly. Size is omitted from some rows. Given values are once, few, many or a class for expanded clones.

v_call: TRBV6-5
j_call: TRBJ2-5
d_call: .
clone_size: .
cdr3_nt: TGTGCCAGCTGTAAACAGGTCCGGCAAGAGACCCAGTACTTC
cdr3_aa: CASCKQVRQETQYF

v_call: TRBV6-5
j_call: TRBJ2-5
d_call: .
clone_size: few
cdr3_nt: TGTGCCAGCAGTTGGGGAAGTGGAGAGACCCAGTACTTC
cdr3_aa: CASSWGSGETQYF

v_call: TRBV12-3/TRBV12-4
j_call: TRBJ2-3
d_call: .
clone_size: .
cdr3_nt: TGTGCCAGCAGTACTAGCCCAAGCACAGATACGCAGTATTTT
cdr3_aa: CASSTSPSTDTQYF

v_call: TRBV5-5
j_call: TRBJ2-3
d_call: .
clone_size: many
cdr3_nt: TGTGCCAGCAGCTTGTATTCATCCTCAGATACGCAGTATTTT
cdr3_aa: CASSLYSSSDTQYF

v_call: TRBV30
j_call: TRBJ2-1
d_call: TRBD2
clone_size: many
cdr3_nt: TGTGCCTGGAGGGGGACTAGCGGGAGGGATGAGCAGTTCTTC
cdr3_aa: CAWRGTSGRDEQFF

v_call: TRBV7-2
j_call: TRBJ2-1
d_call: .
clone_size: .
cdr3_nt: TGTGCCAGCAGCTCGACCCGAAGACAGGCCTACAATGAGCAGTTCTTC
cdr3_aa: CASSSTRRQAYNEQFF

v_call: TRBV4-1
j_call: TRBJ2-5
d_call: .
clone_size: .
cdr3_nt: TGCGCCAGCAGCGAGGGGGAATGGGGGGACTCTAAAGAGACCCAGTACTTC
cdr3_aa: CASSEGEWGDSKETQYF

v_call: TRBV12-3/TRBV12-4
j_call: TRBJ2-1
d_call: TRBD2
clone_size: few
cdr3_nt: TGTGCCAGCAGTTTGGGGGGAGCGGGAGTAGGCAATGAGCAGTTCTTC
cdr3_aa: CASSLGGAGVGNEQFF

v_call: TRBV7-2
j_call: TRBJ1-2
d_call: .
clone_size: .
cdr3_nt: TGTGCCAGCAGCGCGAGTACAGGGATTTATGGCTACACCTTC
cdr3_aa: CASSASTGIYGYTF

v_call: TRBV18
j_call: TRBJ2-6
d_call: .
clone_size: few
cdr3_nt: TGTGCCAGCACTTCCGGGGCAAAGGCGGCCAACGTCCTGACTTTC
cdr3_aa: CASTSGAKAANVLTF

v_call: TRBV20-1
j_call: TRBJ2-4
d_call: TRBD1
clone_size: .
cdr3_nt: TGCAGTGCCGCGACAGGGAACATTCAGTACTTC
cdr3_aa: CSAATGNIQYF

v_call: TRBV5-1
j_call: TRBJ1-1
d_call: .
clone_size: many
cdr3_nt: TGCGCCAGCAGCTTGGCCCCCGGACTGAACACTGAAGCTTTCTTT
cdr3_aa: CASSLAPGLNTEAFF

v_call: TRBV6-4
j_call: TRBJ2-1
d_call: TRBD2
clone_size: .
cdr3_nt: TGTGCCAGCAGTTATCAGCGGGGGGGCTACAATGAGCAGTTCTTC
cdr3_aa: CASSYQRGGYNEQFF

v_call: TRBV15
j_call: TRBJ2-2
d_call: .
clone_size: .
cdr3_nt: TGTGCCACCAGCCCAAAGGGACGGTACACCGGGGAGCTGTTTTTT
cdr3_aa: CATSPKGRYTGELFF

v_call: TRBV20-1
j_call: TRBJ2-1
d_call: .
clone_size: .
cdr3_nt: TGCAGTGCCCCCGGTCGGGAGTATGGGTACAATGAGCAGTTCTTC
cdr3_aa: CSAPGREYGYNEQFF

v_call: TRBV6-6
j_call: TRBJ1-2
d_call: .
clone_size: .
cdr3_nt: TGTGCCAGATCCCCTTATACCCCGAATGGCTACACCTTC
cdr3_aa: CARSPYTPNGYTF

v_call: TRBV6-2/TRBV6-3
j_call: TRBJ2-1
d_call: TRBD2
clone_size: few
cdr3_nt: TGTGCCAGCAGTCGTTCTAGCGGGAGTTACAATGAGCAGTTCTTC
cdr3_aa: CASSRSSGSYNEQFF

v_call: TRBV10-3
j_call: TRBJ2-7
d_call: .
clone_size: .
cdr3_nt: TGTGCCATCAGTGACTGGGACATCGGCTACGAGCAGTACTTC
cdr3_aa: CAISDWDIGYEQYF

v_call: TRBV18
j_call: TRBJ2-7
d_call: TRBD1
clone_size: .
cdr3_nt: TGTGCCAGCTCCCAAAGCAGGGGGCACTACGAGCAGTACTTC
cdr3_aa: CASSQSRGHYEQYF

v_call: TRBV3-1
j_call: TRBJ2-2
d_call: .
clone_size: .
cdr3_nt: TGTGCCAGCAGCCAAGGGAGCCTTAACACCGGGGAGCTGTTTTTT
cdr3_aa: CASSQGSLNTGELFF

v_call: TRBV2
j_call: TRBJ2-2
d_call: .
clone_size: .
cdr3_nt: TGTGCCAGCAGTGATACGGGGGAGGCGAACACCGGGGAGCTGTTTTTT
cdr3_aa: CASSDTGEANTGELFF

v_call: TRBV29-1
j_call: TRBJ2-7
d_call: TRBD1
clone_size: few
cdr3_nt: TGCAGCGTCGGACAGGGTCGCTACGAGCAGTACTTC
cdr3_aa: CSVGQGRYEQYF

v_call: TRBV5-1
j_call: TRBJ2-2
d_call: .
clone_size: few
cdr3_nt: TGCGCCAGCAGCTTTAATACAGGGATCGACACCGGGGAGCTGTTTTTT
cdr3_aa: CASSFNTGIDTGELFF

v_call: TRBV7-9
j_call: TRBJ2-1
d_call: .
clone_size: .
cdr3_nt: TGTGCCAGCAGCACCGACAGGGAGGGCAATGAGCAGTTCTTC
cdr3_aa: CASSTDREGNEQFF

v_call: TRBV25-1
j_call: TRBJ2-7
d_call: TRBD1
clone_size: .
cdr3_nt: TGTGCCAGCAGTGGCACTCACAGGGGCTACGAGCAGTACTTC
cdr3_aa: CASSGTHRGYEQYF

v_call: TRBV9
j_call: TRBJ2-7
d_call: TRBD2
clone_size: few
cdr3_nt: TGTGCCAGCAGCGTAGGCTCTAGCGGGACGTACGAGCAGTACTTC
cdr3_aa: CASSVGSSGTYEQYF

v_call: TRBV28
j_call: TRBJ2-7
d_call: .
clone_size: .
cdr3_nt: TGTGCCAGCACCGGACATCGGCGGGAGCAGTACTTC
cdr3_aa: CASTGHRREQYF

v_call: TRBV12-3/TRBV12-4
j_call: TRBJ1-1
d_call: .
clone_size: .
cdr3_nt: TGTGCCAGCAGTCTAGGGCTTGGCGGGGAAGCTTTCTTT
cdr3_aa: CASSLGLGGEAFF